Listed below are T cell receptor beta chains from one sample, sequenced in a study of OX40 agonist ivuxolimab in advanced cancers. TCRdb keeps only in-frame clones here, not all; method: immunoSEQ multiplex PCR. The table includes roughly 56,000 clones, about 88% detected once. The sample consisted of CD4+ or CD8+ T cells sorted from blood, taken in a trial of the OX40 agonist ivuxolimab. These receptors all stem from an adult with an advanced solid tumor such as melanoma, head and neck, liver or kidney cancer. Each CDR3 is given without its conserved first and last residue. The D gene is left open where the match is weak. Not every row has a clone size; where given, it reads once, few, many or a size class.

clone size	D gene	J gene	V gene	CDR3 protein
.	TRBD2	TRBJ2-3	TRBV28	ASTTTHPGLAGESDTQY
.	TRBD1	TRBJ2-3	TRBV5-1	ASAILPGQVNTDTQY
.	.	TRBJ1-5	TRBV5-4	ASSLGGSNQPQH
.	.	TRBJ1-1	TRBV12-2	ASRLVHRDRDAMNTEAF
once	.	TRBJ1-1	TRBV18	ASSPATDSQAEAF
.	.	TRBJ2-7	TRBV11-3	ASSLRSSYEQY
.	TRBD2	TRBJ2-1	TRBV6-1	ASLAAQSSYNEQF
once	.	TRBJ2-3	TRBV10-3	AISEFLGGSGTDTQY
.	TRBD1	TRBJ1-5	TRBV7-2	ASSKDRNNQPQH
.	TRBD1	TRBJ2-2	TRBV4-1	ASSQLGRGRNGELF
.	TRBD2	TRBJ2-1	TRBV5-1	ASSQLAGAYNEQF
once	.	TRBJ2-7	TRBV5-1	ASSLQLTGSYEQY
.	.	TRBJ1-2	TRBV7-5	ASSLELLNYGYT
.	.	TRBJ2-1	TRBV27	ASSLGGSYNEQF
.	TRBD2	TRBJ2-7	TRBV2	ASSYLTSGLPYEQY
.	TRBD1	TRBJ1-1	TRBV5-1	ASRPGTGIANTEAF
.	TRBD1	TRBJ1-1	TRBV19	ASLDRAEAF
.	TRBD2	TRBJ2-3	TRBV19	ASTAGVADTQY
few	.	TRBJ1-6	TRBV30	AWSLRTLANSPLH
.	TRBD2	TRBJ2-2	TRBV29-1	SVVLAGAGELF
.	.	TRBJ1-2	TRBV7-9	ASSSGLGRGEVNYGYT
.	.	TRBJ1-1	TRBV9	ASSVEGTVDEAF
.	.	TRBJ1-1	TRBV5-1	ASSSGTSNTEAF
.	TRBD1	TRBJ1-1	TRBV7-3	ASSPGQYTEAF
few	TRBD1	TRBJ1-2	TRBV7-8	ASSSNRGTGRGYT
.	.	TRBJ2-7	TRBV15	ATSRVAGTYEQY
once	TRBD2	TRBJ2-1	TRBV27	ASSQARGGAYNEQF
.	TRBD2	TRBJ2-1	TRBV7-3	ASSLPGGRRNEQF
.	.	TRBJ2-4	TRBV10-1	ASSEDARENIQY
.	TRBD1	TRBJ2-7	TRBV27	ASSFPGTGLVEQY
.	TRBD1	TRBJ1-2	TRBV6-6	ASSYSDRADTYGYT
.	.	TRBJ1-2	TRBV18	ASSDNRDGYT
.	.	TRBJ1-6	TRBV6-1	ASSEQGNSPLH
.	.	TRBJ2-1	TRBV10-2	ASRNRAGHNEQF
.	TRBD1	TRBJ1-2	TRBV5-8	ASSLVGQGARGYT
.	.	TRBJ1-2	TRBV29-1	SVLGDFYGYT
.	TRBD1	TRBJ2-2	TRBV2	ASRPGTGWAGELF
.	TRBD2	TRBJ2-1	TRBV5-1	ASSLTSGRNEQF
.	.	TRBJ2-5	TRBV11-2	ASREQGTQY
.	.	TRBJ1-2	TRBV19	ATSQMAGGFDYGYT
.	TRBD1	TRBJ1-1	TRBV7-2	ASSLVFSRRTGDTEAF
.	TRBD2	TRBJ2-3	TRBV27	ASSHTSGSLKGSDTQY
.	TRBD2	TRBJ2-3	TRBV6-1	ASSPLAGGQNTQY
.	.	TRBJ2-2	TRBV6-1	ASSLRRVGTGELF
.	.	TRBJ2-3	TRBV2	ASSVRGREQSTDTQY
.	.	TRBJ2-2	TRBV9	ASSLDLQGNGELF
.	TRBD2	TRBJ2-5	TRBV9	ASSPGGGKTQY
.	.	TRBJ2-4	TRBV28	ASSWIGGEAKNIQY
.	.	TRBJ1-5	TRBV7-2	ASSLTRGQPQH
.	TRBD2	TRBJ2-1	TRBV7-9	ASSLRAGVGYNEQF
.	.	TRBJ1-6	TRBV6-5	ASSRRGYPLH
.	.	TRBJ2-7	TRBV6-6	ASSYSGGDSYEQY
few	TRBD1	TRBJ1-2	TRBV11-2	ASSSLFNRDRGRGYT